A selection of T cell receptor beta chains follows, all from one sample in a study of shared clonotypes between healthy human individuals. TCRdb's table, derived via immunoSEQ multiplex PCR, lists solely in-frame clones and lacks some. The table records about 2.4 million clones, 93% of them present only once. Source material: naive CD4+ T cells from PBMCs. The receptors shown here come from a man aged 18 to 30 in good health. Some clones in this sample may be carry-over from other donors' samples. Both conserved end residues are part of each CDR3. D genes are given only for firm matches. A row's size may be missing; if present it is once, few, many or a size class.

j_call	clone_size	v_call	d_call	cdr3_aa	cdr3_nt
TRBJ1-4	NA	TRBV2	TRBD1	CASTRTGVVEKLFF	TGTGCCAGCACCCGGACAGGGGTTGTTGAAAAACTGTTTTTT
TRBJ2-7	NA	TRBV4-2	NA	CASSPRLGGYEQYF	TGTGCCAGCAGCCCCCGGTTAGGGGGGTACGAGCAGTACTTC
TRBJ2-5	once	TRBV28	TRBD1	CASSSAPDRGYVKTQYF	TGTGCCAGCAGTTCCGCTCCGGACAGGGGGTATGTCAAGACCCAGTACTTC
TRBJ2-2	NA	TRBV7-2	NA	CASSSPQGLYTGELFF	TGTGCCAGCAGCTCACCGCAGGGCTTGTACACCGGGGAGCTGTTTTTT
TRBJ1-2	NA	TRBV9	NA	CASSVGTESKYGYTF	TGTGCCAGCAGCGTTGGGACCGAGTCGAAGTATGGCTACACCTTC
TRBJ1-2	NA	TRBV28	TRBD1	CASSYGQARGIKEGYTF	TGTGCCAGCAGTTACGGACAGGCCCGCGGGATCAAAGAGGGCTACACCTTC
TRBJ1-1	NA	TRBV25-1	NA	CASSEPQGANTEAFF	TGTGCCAGCAGTGAGCCACAGGGTGCGAACACTGAAGCTTTCTTT
TRBJ2-1	NA	TRBV6-4	TRBD2	CASSKTSGSSYNEQFF	TGTGCCAGCAGTAAAACTAGCGGCAGCTCCTACAATGAGCAGTTCTTC
TRBJ2-7	NA	TRBV14	TRBD1	CASSPLPGQGPYEQYF	TGTGCCAGCAGCCCACTCCCCGGACAGGGACCCTACGAGCAGTACTTC
TRBJ2-5	once	TRBV14	NA	CASSHPGERETQYF	TGTGCCAGCAGCCACCCGGGAGAACGAGAGACCCAGTACTTC
TRBJ2-7	NA	TRBV5-1	TRBD1	CASSLVGSGTAAKGQYF	TGCGCCAGCAGCTTGGTGGGATCCGGGACAGCGGCGAAGGGGCAGTACTTC
TRBJ2-3	NA	TRBV7-2	TRBD1	CASSLLRTGLTDTQYF	TGTGCCAGCAGCTTACTACGGACAGGGCTGACGGATACGCAGTATTTT
TRBJ2-5	once	TRBV18	NA	CASSPNRGEYF	TGTGCCAGCTCACCAAACCGGGGAGAGTACTTC
TRBJ2-2	once	TRBV5-4	TRBD1	CASSLRTGNTGELFF	TGTGCCAGCAGCTTGCGGACAGGGAACACCGGGGAGCTGTTTTTT
TRBJ2-1	NA	TRBV7-9	TRBD1	CASSPWTGVFNEQFF	TGTGCCAGCAGCCCATGGACAGGGGTCTTCAATGAGCAGTTCTTC
TRBJ2-7	NA	TRBV6-1	NA	CASSGYEGDTPYEQYF	TGTGCCAGCAGTGGCTACGAGGGGGATACCCCTTACGAGCAGTACTTC
TRBJ2-5	NA	TRBV28	NA	CASRRRGLRRRETQYF	TGTGCCAGCAGACGGAGGGGGCTGAGGCGGCGGGAGACCCAGTACTTC
TRBJ2-2	NA	TRBV7-2	NA	CASATTGGVNTGELFF	TGTGCCAGCGCCACGACCGGCGGGGTCAACACCGGGGAGCTGTTTTTT